The T cell receptor beta chain described here comes from a study of metastatic and nonmetastatic thyroid tumors. For the study at large: Across blood and tumor or nodule tissue, repertoires from malignant and benign thyroid patients were compared with one another. General observations from the study: The reported finding was significantly higher TCR beta diversity in malignant thyroid tumors relative to benign nodules, in blood and tumor.

V was pared by 9 bases and J by 13 bases, with 18 bases between. The CDR3 contains 11 residues. This clone was seen only a few times. Its matching antigen is unknown. Other DNA sequences from this sample encode an identical CDR3 as well. TCRdb re-called the PCR reads with MiXCR. The sample has some 25,000 clones; approximately 20% are singletons. There were no patients who had received any treatment before thyroid surgery. The rearrangement links TRBV12-3 or TRBV12-4 to TRBJ1-1, with D possibly being TRBD1 (6 bases). The material sequenced was blood. This receptor was obtained from a female donor with papillary thyroid cancer or a benign thyroid nodule (not recorded which). Some clones in this sample may be carry-over from other donors' samples. The CDR3 DNA reads TGTGCCAGTAGCCGGGGAAGGGGGGTTTTCTTT. This codes for CASSRGRGVFF.